This T cell receptor (beta chain) was sequenced during a study of T cell responses to AZD1222 COVID-19 vaccine. This CDR3 spans 14 amino acids. V was shortened by 0 bases and J by 4 bases, with 11 bases between the two germline ends. Germline V gene sequence: CDR1 GTSNPN, CDR2 SVGIG (reference sequence). Data came from immunoSEQ multiplex PCR; TCRdb stores just in-frame clones and leaves some out. The sample has approximately 110,000 clones, 85% to 90% seen once. Material: peripheral blood, obtained 28 days after the second AZD1222 dose. The TCR comes from an adult who received the AZD1222 COVID-19 vaccine. The chain joins TRBV30 to TRBJ2-3; D call uncertain. The CDR3 DNA follows: TGTGCCTGGAGTGTACAGATTCTGTCAGATACGCAGTATTTT. It is translated as CAWSVQILSDTQYF.